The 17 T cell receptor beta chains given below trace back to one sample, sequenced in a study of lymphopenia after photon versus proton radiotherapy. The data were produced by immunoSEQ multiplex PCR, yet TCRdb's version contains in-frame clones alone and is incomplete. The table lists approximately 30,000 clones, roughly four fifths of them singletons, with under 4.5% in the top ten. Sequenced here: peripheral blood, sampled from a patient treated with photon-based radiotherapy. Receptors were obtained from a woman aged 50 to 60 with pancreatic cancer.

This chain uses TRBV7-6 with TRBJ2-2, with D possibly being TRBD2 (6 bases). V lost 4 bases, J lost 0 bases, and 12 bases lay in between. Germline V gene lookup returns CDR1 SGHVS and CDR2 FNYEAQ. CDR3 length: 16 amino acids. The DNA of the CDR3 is TGTGCCAGCAGCTACCGCGGAGGGCCGAACACCGGGGAGCTGTTTTTT. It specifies CASSYRGGPNTGELFF.

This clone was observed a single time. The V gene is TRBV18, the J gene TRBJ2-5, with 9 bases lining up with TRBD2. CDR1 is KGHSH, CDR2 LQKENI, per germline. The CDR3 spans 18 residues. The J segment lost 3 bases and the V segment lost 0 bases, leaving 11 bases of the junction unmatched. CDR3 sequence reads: CASSPPGLILAGKETQYF. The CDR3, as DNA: TGTGCCAGCTCACCACCGGGTTTGATCCTAGCGGGAAAAGAGACCCAGTACTTC.

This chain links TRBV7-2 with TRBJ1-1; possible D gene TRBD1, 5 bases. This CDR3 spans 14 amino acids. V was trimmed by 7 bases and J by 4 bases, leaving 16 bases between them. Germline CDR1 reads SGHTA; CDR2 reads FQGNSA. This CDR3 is CASTWGSLGTEAFF. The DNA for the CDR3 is TGTGCCAGCACTTGGGGGTCCTTGGGCACTGAAGCTTTCTTT.

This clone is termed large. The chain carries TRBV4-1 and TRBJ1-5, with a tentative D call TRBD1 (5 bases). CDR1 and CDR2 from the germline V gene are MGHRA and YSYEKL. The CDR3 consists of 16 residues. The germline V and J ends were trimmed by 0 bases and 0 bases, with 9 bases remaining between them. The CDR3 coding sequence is TGCGCCAGCAGCCAAGATCGGGGGATTAGCAATCAGCCCCAGCATTTT. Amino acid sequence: CASSQDRGISNQPQHF.

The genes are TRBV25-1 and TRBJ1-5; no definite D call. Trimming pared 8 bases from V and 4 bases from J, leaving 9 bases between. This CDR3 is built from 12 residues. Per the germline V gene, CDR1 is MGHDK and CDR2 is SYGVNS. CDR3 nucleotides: TGTGCCAGCCAGGACGTTAATCAGCCCCAGCATTTT. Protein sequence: CASQDVNQPQHF. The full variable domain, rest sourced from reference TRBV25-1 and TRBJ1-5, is EADIYQTPRYLVIGTGKKITLECSQTMGHDKMYWYQQDPGMELHLIHYSYGVNSTEKGDLSSESTVSRIRTEHFPLTLESARPSHTSQYLCASQDVNQPQHFGDGTRLSIL.

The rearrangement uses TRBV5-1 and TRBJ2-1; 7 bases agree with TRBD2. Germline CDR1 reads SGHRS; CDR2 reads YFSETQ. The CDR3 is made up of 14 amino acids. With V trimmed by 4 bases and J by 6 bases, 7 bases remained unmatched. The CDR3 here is CASSNGLGGNEQFF. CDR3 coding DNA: TGCGCCAGCAGCAACGGACTAGGCGGCAATGAGCAGTTCTTC. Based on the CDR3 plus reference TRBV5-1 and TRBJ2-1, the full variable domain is KAGVTQTPRYLIKTRGQQVTLSCSPISGHRSVSWYQQTPGQGLQFLFEYFSETQRNKGNFPGRFSGRQFSNSRSEMNVSTLELGDSALYLCASSNGLGGNEQFFGPGTRLTVL.

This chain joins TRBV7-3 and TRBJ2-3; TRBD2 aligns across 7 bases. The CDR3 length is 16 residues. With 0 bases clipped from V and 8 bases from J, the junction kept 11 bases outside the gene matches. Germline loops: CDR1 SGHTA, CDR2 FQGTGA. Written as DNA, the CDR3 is TGTGCCAGCAGCTTAACGGGGGAGGGATCCTTATCTACGCAGTATTTT. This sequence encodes CASSLTGEGSLSTQYF.

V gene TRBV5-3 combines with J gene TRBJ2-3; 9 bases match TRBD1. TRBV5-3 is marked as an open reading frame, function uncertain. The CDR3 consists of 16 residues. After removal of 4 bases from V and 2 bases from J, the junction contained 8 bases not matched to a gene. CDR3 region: CARSPLGQGLTDTQYF. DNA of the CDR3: TGTGCCAGAAGCCCGTTAGGACAGGGGCTCACAGATACGCAGTATTTT.

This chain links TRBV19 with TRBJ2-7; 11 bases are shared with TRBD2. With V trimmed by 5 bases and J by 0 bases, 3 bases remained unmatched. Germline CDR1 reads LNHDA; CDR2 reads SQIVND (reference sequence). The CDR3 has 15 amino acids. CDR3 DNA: TGTGCCAGTAGTGCCGGGACTAGCGGCTCCTACGAGCAGTACTTC. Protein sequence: CASSAGTSGSYEQYF.

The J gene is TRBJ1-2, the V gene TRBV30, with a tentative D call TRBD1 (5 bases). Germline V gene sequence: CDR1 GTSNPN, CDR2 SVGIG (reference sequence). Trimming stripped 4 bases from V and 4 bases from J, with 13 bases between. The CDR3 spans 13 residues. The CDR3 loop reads CAWKSRQIYGYTF. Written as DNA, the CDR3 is TGTGCCTGGAAATCGCGACAGATCTATGGCTACACCTTC.

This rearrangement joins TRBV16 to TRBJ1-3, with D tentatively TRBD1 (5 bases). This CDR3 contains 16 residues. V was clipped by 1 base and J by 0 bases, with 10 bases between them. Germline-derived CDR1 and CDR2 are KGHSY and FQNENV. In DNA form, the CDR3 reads TGTGCCAGCAGCCAATTGGACACGAGCTCTGGAAACACCATATATTTT. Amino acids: CASSQLDTSSGNTIYF.

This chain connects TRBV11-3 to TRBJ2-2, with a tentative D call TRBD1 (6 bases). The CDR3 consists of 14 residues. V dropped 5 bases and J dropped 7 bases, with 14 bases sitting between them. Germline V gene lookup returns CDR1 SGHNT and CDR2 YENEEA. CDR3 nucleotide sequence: TGTGCCAGCAGCGGCAGGGGTGAGGGCGGGGAGCTGTTTTTT. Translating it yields CASSGRGEGGELFF.

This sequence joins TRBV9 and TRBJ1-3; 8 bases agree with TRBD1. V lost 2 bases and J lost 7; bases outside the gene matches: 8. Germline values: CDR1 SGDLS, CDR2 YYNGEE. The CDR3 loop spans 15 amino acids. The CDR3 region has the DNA TGTGCCAGCAGCGTCGAGGGGGACAGGACTAACACCATATATTTT. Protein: CASSVEGDRTNTIYF. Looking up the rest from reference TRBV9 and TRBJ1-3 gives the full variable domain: DSGVTQTPKHLITATGQRVTLRCSPRSGDLSVYWYQQSLDQGLQFLIQYYNGEERAKGNILERFSAQQFPDLHSELNLSSLELGDSALYFCASSVEGDRTNTIYFGEGSWLTVV.

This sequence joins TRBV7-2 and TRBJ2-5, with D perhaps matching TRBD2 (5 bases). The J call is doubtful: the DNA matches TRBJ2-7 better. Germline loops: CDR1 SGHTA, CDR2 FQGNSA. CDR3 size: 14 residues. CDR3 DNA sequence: TGTGCCAGCAGCTCCCGGACGGGGTTCTACGAGCAGTACTTC. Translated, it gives CASSSRTGFYEQYF.

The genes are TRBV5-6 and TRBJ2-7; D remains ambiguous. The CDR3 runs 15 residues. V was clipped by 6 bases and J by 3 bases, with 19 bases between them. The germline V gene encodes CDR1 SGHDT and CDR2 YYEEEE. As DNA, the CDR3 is TGTGCCAGCACCCGTAAGGCCCAAGGAGTCTACGAGCAGTACTTC. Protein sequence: CASTRKAQGVYEQYF.

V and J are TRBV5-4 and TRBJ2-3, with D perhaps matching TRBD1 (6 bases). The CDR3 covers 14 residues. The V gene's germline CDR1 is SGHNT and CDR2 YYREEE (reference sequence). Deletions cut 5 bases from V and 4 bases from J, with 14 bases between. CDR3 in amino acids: CASSSTGEPDTQYF. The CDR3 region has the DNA TGTGCCAGCAGTTCGACAGGTGAACCAGATACGCAGTATTTT.

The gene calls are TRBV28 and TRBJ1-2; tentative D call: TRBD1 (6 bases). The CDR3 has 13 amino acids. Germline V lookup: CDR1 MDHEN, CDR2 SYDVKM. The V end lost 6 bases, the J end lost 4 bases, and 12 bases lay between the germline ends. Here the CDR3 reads CASRRGQSYGYTF. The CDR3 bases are TGTGCCAGCAGGCGGGGGCAGAGCTATGGCTACACCTTC.